These T cell receptor beta chains were read from a single sample in a study of T-cell memory formation after mild COVID-19. TCRdb re-derived calls from the 5' RACE reads in MiXCR, one entry per CDR3 protein. The table includes around 530,000 distinct CDR3 sequences, less than 25% detected once. Material: PBMCs or a T cell subset sorted from them (not recorded which). Receptor source: an adult woman who had mild COVID-19 (a few samples of this study predate the infection). Cell type and time point are not known. CDR3s include the opening cysteine and the closing phenylalanine or tryptophan. Fields, in order: J gene, D gene, V gene, clone size, CDR3 protein, CDR3 DNA. The D gene is left open where the match is weak. Clone sizes are given selectively: once, few, many, or a class where the clone is expanded.

TRBJ2-1,TRBD2,TRBV12-3/TRBV12-4,.,CASSPLLAGGEYNEQFF,TGTGCCAGCAGTCCCCTCCTAGCGGGGGGGGAATACAATGAGCAGTTCTTC
TRBJ2-7,TRBD1,TRBV29-1,.,CSVLGQPSEQYF,TGCAGCGTTTTGGGACAGCCGAGCGAGCAGTACTTC
TRBJ1-1,.,TRBV19,.,CASSRLTGFAVNTEAFF,TGTGCCAGTAGTCGACTCACAGGGTTCGCGGTCAACACTGAAGCTTTCTTT
TRBJ1-1,.,TRBV7-9,.,CASRRALNTEAFF,TGTGCCAGCAGGAGGGCGTTGAACACTGAAGCTTTCTTT
TRBJ2-2,.,TRBV7-2,few,CASSPTWGTNTGELFF,TGTGCCAGCAGCCCAACCTGGGGGACGAACACCGGGGAGCTGTTTTTT
TRBJ2-3,.,TRBV25-1,.,CASSDVGITDTQYF,TGTGCCAGCAGTGATGTAGGGATCACAGATACGCAGTATTTT
TRBJ2-6,.,TRBV27,few,CASRPGQSGANVLTF,TGTGCCAGCAGGCCAGGGCAGTCTGGGGCCAACGTCCTGACTTTC
TRBJ2-1,TRBD2,TRBV7-2,.,CASSFSGLADYNEQFF,TGTGCCAGCAGCTTTAGCGGACTAGCAGACTACAATGAGCAGTTCTTC
TRBJ1-3,TRBD1,TRBV5-1,few,CASSLGGTASGNTIYF,TGCGCCAGCAGCTTGGGAGGGACAGCCTCTGGAAACACCATATATTTT
TRBJ2-2,.,TRBV11-1,.,CASSLLAIGELFF,TGTGCCAGCAGCTTACTTGCGATCGGGGAGCTGTTTTTT
TRBJ2-3,TRBD2,TRBV20-1,.,CSARDMLRGDPSDTQYF,TGCAGTGCTAGAGATATGTTGCGGGGGGATCCGTCAGATACGCAGTATTTT
TRBJ2-1,.,TRBV7-9,few,CASSLVGPGYNEQFF,TGTGCCAGCAGCTTAGTAGGTCCGGGGTACAATGAGCAGTTCTTC
TRBJ2-3,.,TRBV5-1,.,CASSLINPADTQYF,TGCGCCAGCAGCCTCATAAATCCGGCAGATACGCAGTATTTT
TRBJ2-7,TRBD1,TRBV5-1,few,CASSSPTGLAYEQYF,TGCGCCAGCAGCTCACCGACAGGGCTCGCCTACGAGCAGTACTTC
TRBJ2-1,TRBD1,TRBV9,.,CASSPRTGAGNEQFF,TGTGCCAGCAGCCCGAGGACAGGGGCGGGTAATGAGCAGTTCTTC
TRBJ1-1,.,TRBV10-3,.,CAISDLGTEAFF,TGTGCCATCAGTGATCTGGGCACTGAAGCTTTCTTT
TRBJ2-1,.,TRBV3-1,few,CASSQGTASYNEQFF,TGTGCCAGCAGCCAAGGGACAGCCTCCTACAATGAGCAGTTCTTC
TRBJ1-1,.,TRBV24-1,few,CATSEGSANTEAFF,TGTGCCACCAGTGAGGGCAGCGCGAACACTGAAGCTTTCTTT
TRBJ1-6,TRBD1,TRBV5-1,.,CASSLAPGQADSPLHF,TGCGCCAGCAGCTTGGCTCCGGGACAGGCCGATTCACCCCTCCACTTT
TRBJ2-1,TRBD2,TRBV24-1,.,CATHSGSSYNEQFF,TGTGCCACCCATAGCGGGAGCTCCTACAATGAGCAGTTCTTC
TRBJ1-4,.,TRBV2,.,CASSEARGEGNEKLFF,TGTGCCAGCAGTGAAGCGCGGGGGGAGGGTAATGAAAAACTGTTTTTT
TRBJ2-1,.,TRBV2,few,CASSLTVLSEQFF,TGTGCCAGCAGCCTGACAGTTTTAAGTGAGCAGTTCTTC
TRBJ2-3,.,TRBV4-2,many,CASSPRPQGSTDTQYF,TGTGCCAGCAGCCCCCGCCCACAGGGTAGCACAGATACGCAGTATTTT
TRBJ2-5,.,TRBV20-1,.,CSARESGQLLETQYF,TGCAGTGCTAGAGAATCCGGACAGTTGTTAGAGACCCAGTACTTC
TRBJ2-2,.,TRBV12-3/TRBV12-4,.,CASTKLTSSVFGELFF,TGTGCCAGCACCAAATTGACATCCAGCGTATTCGGGGAGCTGTTTTTT
TRBJ1-5,.,TRBV27,few,CASSRGGTNQPQHF,TGTGCCAGCAGCCGGGGCGGCACCAATCAGCCCCAGCATTTT
TRBJ1-2,TRBD1,TRBV20-1,.,CSANAWTGPYGYTF,TGCAGTGCTAACGCCTGGACAGGGCCCTATGGCTACACCTTC
TRBJ1-6,TRBD1,TRBV6-5,.,CASSYGGDRVRSPLHF,TGTGCCAGCAGTTATGGTGGGGACAGGGTAAGGTCACCCCTCCACTTT
TRBJ1-1,.,TRBV12-3/TRBV12-4,few,CASTGGMYWNTEAFF,TGTGCCAGCACGGGAGGGATGTACTGGAACACTGAAGCTTTCTTT
TRBJ2-7,TRBD2,TRBV20-1,.,CSARLAGWGEQYF,TGCAGTGCGAGACTAGCGGGATGGGGCGAGCAGTACTTC
TRBJ2-7,.,TRBV29-1,.,CSVGEGTEQYF,TGCAGCGTTGGCGAGGGGACCGAGCAGTACTTC
TRBJ1-1,TRBD1,TRBV12-3/TRBV12-4,.,CASSLTGTVKETEAFF,TGTGCCAGCAGTTTGACCGGGACAGTCAAGGAGACTGAAGCTTTCTTT
TRBJ2-3,.,TRBV20-1,.,CSAPDREGADTQYF,TGCAGTGCCCCGGACAGGGAGGGTGCAGATACGCAGTATTTT
TRBJ2-1,.,TRBV12-3/TRBV12-4,many,CASSLRVYNEQFF,TGTGCCAGCAGTTTAAGGGTCTACAATGAGCAGTTCTTC
TRBJ2-7,.,TRBV30,.,CAWSVLGQTYEQYF,TGTGCCTGGAGTGTTCTTGGGCAAACCTACGAGCAGTACTTC
TRBJ1-3,.,TRBV6-1,.,CASSEAGRNTIYF,TGTGCCAGCAGTGAAGCAGGGAGAAACACCATATATTTT
TRBJ2-1,TRBD1,TRBV5-1,many,CACAQGYNEQFF,TGCGCCTGCGCACAGGGGTACAATGAGCAGTTCTTC
TRBJ2-1,.,TRBV24-1,.,CATSLGSSYNEQFF,TGTGCCACCAGTTTAGGGTCTTCCTACAATGAGCAGTTCTTC
TRBJ2-7,.,TRBV27,few,CASSYPSSDEQYF,TGTGCCAGCAGTTATCCTAGCTCCGACGAGCAGTACTTC
TRBJ2-2,.,TRBV12-3/TRBV12-4,few,CASRKAGELFF,TGTGCCAGCAGGAAGGCCGGGGAGCTGTTTTTT
TRBJ1-1,.,TRBV12-3/TRBV12-4,.,CASSFSRNQGTEAFF,TGTGCCAGCAGTTTCTCGAGAAATCAGGGCACTGAAGCTTTCTTT
TRBJ1-2,.,TRBV7-9,.,CASSSAGDPGGYTF,TGTGCCAGCAGCTCAGCCGGGGATCCGGGCGGCTACACCTTC
TRBJ1-1,TRBD1,TRBV18,many,CASSPAGGPEAFF,TGTGCCAGCTCACCTGCAGGGGGCCCTGAAGCTTTCTTT
TRBJ1-3,.,TRBV7-2,few,CATSTGWGNTIYF,TGTGCCACCTCTACAGGGTGGGGAAACACCATATATTTT
TRBJ1-2,TRBD1,TRBV20-1,.,CSAKGGTVGRYGYTF,TGCAGTGCTAAAGGGGGGACAGTCGGACGCTATGGCTACACCTTC
TRBJ2-1,.,TRBV10-3,.,CAISHEYNNEQFF,TGTGCCATCAGCCACGAATATAACAATGAGCAGTTCTTC
TRBJ2-7,TRBD2,TRBV19,.,CASRQTSAFSYEQYF,TGTGCCAGTAGACAAACTAGCGCCTTCTCCTACGAGCAGTACTTC
TRBJ2-7,.,TRBV18,.,CASSPQGRPSEQYF,TGTGCCAGCTCACCACAGGGCAGGCCCTCCGAGCAGTACTTC
TRBJ1-1,.,TRBV18,.,CASSPPLGEAFF,TGTGCCAGCTCACCACCGTTAGGTGAAGCTTTCTTT
TRBJ1-4,.,TRBV5-1,.,CASSDTGLANEKLFF,TGCGCCAGCAGCGATACCGGGCTGGCTAATGAAAAACTGTTTTTT
TRBJ1-1,.,TRBV6-6,once,CASTSTGGEAFF,TGTGCCAGCACCTCCACCGGGGGGGAAGCTTTCTTT
TRBJ1-2,.,TRBV24-1,few,CATSGGGASYGYTF,TGTGCCACCAGTGGTGGGGGGGCGAGCTATGGCTACACCTTC